Following are 11 T cell receptor beta chains from one sample sequenced in a study of blood T cell repertoires in COVID-19. Sequencing used immunoSEQ multiplex PCR; TCRdb keeps in-frame clones, though not all of them. There are around 280,000 clones in the sample; around 86% occur only once, and around 2.1% lies in the top ten. The sequencing sample was made of peripheral blood. Every receptor here comes from a woman between 25 and 40 years old who had recovered from COVID-19.

V usage is TRBV6-6 and J usage is TRBJ2-1; D is possibly TRBD2 (5 bases). The CDR3 has 13 amino acids. V lost 0 bases and J 7 bases, leaving 7 bases between the germline ends. In germline, CDR1 is MNHNY, CDR2 SVGAGI (reference sequence). The CDR3 bases are TGTGCCAGCAGTTACTCGCGGGCGAATGAGCAGTTCTTC. As protein: CASSYSRANEQFF.

The V call is TRBV5-1, the J call TRBJ2-1; 9 positions agree with TRBD2. The CDR3 has 16 residues. CDR1 and CDR2 (germline): SGHRS, YFSETQ. Losses at the gene ends were 1 base for V and 3 bases for J; bases not matched to a gene: 5. The CDR3 sequence: CASSLSLAGYYNEQFF. The DNA of the CDR3 is TGCGCCAGCAGCTTGTCCCTAGCGGGGTACTACAATGAGCAGTTCTTC.

The V and J genes are TRBV4-3 and TRBJ1-2; D unclear. Deletions cut 0 bases from V and 2 bases from J, with 7 bases between. Germline V gene data show CDR1 as LGHNA and CDR2 as YSLEER. This CDR3 is built from 14 residues. The CDR3 DNA sequence: TGCGCCAGCAGCCAAGACATAGCAAACTATGGCTACACCTTC. Translated, it gives CASSQDIANYGYTF.

The V and J genes are TRBV6-2 or TRBV6-3 and TRBJ1-2, with 8 bases matching TRBD1. V shed 5 bases, J shed 8 bases, and the junction held 4 bases outside the gene matches. Germline V CDR1 and CDR2: MNHEY, SVGEGT. The CDR3 runs 12 residues. CDR3 loop: CASSRQGSGYTF. The CDR3 DNA is TGTGCCAGCAGTCGACAGGGGAGCGGCTACACCTTC.

The chain combines TRBV19 with TRBJ2-5, with D possibly being TRBD1 (5 bases). Germline lookup yields CDR1 LNHDA and CDR2 SQIVND (reference sequence). This CDR3 is built from 11 residues. V lost 6 bases and J lost 4, with 6 bases in between. Here the CDR3 DNA reads TGTGCCAGTAGCACAGGAGAGACCCAGTACTTC. This sequence encodes CASSTGETQYF.

This chain's CDR3 is CASSQGPGESYEQYF. The CDR3 DNA follows: TGCGCCAGCAGCCAAGGGCCGGGAGAAAGCTACGAGCAGTACTTC. V usage is TRBV4-3 and J usage is TRBJ2-7; TRBD2 might be the D (6 bases). The CDR3 runs 15 residues. V gave up 1 base and J gave up 3 bases, with 13 bases separating them. Germline values: CDR1 LGHNA, CDR2 YSLEER.

The V call is TRBV3-1 (or the pseudogene TRBV3-2), the J call TRBJ2-1; maybe TRBD1 (5 bases). The CDR3 extends over 16 amino acids. Germline V gene sequence: CDR1 LGHDT, CDR2 YNNKEL (reference sequence). Deletions cut 3 bases from V and 5 bases from J, with 17 bases between. The CDR3: CASSQVSKGNNNEQFF. Here the CDR3 DNA reads TGTGCCAGCAGCCAGGTATCAAAGGGGAACAACAATGAGCAGTTCTTC.

V is TRBV5-6 and J is TRBJ2-7; tentative D call: TRBD1 (5 bases). V gave up 4 bases and J gave up 1 base, with 6 bases separating them. Germline CDR1 is SGHDT and CDR2 is YYEEEE. The CDR3 extends over 12 amino acids. This chain's CDR3 is CASSRQSYEQYF. CDR3 coding DNA: TGTGCCAGCAGCAGACAGTCCTACGAGCAGTACTTC.

V gene TRBV6-5 combines with J gene TRBJ2-5; TRBD1 might be the D (6 bases). CDR1 and CDR2 (germline): MNHEY, SVGAGI. The V gene lost 6 bases and the J gene lost 4 bases, with 9 bases spanning the gap. CDR3 length: 12 amino acids. As DNA, the CDR3 is TGTGCCAGCAGGCTCAGGGGAGAGACCCAGTACTTC. This sequence encodes CASRLRGETQYF.

The chain carries TRBV6-6 and TRBJ1-5; 8 nucleotides match TRBD1. The CDR3 has 15 residues. The germline CDR1 and CDR2 sequences are MNHNY and SVGAGI (reference sequence). The V and J ends lost 4 bases and 4 bases, in that order; junction bases with no gene match: 6. This chain's CDR3 is CASSSGQGGNQPQHF. The CDR3 DNA sequence: TGTGCCAGCAGTTCCGGACAGGGTGGAAATCAGCCCCAGCATTTT.

The chain combines TRBV7-2 with TRBJ2-7; a weak D match, TRBD1 (5 bases). CDR1 and CDR2 (germline): SGHTA, FQGNSA. Trimming left V 2 bases short and J 3 bases short, with 14 bases between. There are 15 residues in the CDR3. The CDR3 nucleotides read TGTGCCAGCAGCTTATCAGGACAAGCCTACTACGAGCAGTACTTC. Translated: CASSLSGQAYYEQYF.